This record covers a single T cell receptor (beta chain). V shed 6 bases and J shed 4 bases, with 12 bases lying between them. The CDR3 spans 13 residues. Germline lookup yields CDR1 SNHLY and CDR2 FYNNEI. This entry comes from a study of blood T cell repertoires in COVID-19. Study-level information: Spain, Italy and the United States supplied samples that represented acute and convalescent COVID-19. Sources were T cells, B-cell-depleted T cells, or PBMCs; the material itself was cDNA or gDNA.

In the study's own analysis: Scientists estimated how many nucleated cells there were by amplifying reference gene primers. Method: immunoSEQ multiplex PCR; TCRdb's copy keeps in-frame clones and lacks some. V and J calls and clone size are given by that table; D and trimming were obtained from the DNA. Of approximately 360,000 clones listed, about 90% are singletons. This TCR derives from a man between 18 and 29 years old with active or convalescent COVID-19. The chain has TRBV2 and TRBJ1-2; D gene ambiguous. The sequenced material came from peripheral blood. CDR3 loop: CASSLTTLYGYTF. In nucleotides, the CDR3 is TGTGCCAGCAGCTTGACAACTCTCTATGGCTACACCTTC.